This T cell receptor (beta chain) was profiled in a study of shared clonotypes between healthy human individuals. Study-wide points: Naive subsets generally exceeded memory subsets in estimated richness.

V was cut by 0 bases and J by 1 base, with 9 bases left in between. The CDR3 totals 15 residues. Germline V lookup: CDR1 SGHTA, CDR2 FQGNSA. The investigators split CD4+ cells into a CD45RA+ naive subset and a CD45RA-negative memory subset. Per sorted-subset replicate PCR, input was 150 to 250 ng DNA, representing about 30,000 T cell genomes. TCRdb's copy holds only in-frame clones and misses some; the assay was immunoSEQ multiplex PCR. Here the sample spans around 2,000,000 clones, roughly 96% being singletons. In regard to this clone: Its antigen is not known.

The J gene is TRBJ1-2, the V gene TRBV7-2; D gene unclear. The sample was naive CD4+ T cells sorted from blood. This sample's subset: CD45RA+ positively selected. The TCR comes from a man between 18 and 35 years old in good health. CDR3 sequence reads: CASSLASTGNYGYTF. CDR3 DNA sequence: TGTGCCAGCAGCTTAGCTTCCACGGGTAACTATGGCTACACCTTC.